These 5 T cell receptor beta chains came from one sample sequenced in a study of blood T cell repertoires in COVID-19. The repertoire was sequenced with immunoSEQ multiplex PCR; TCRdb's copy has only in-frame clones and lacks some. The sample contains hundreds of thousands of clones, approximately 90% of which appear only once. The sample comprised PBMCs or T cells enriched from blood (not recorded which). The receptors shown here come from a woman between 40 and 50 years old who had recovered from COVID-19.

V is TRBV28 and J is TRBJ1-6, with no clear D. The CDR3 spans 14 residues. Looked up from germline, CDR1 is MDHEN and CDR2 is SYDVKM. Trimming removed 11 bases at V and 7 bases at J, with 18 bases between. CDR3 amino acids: CAAYPTRSNSPLHF. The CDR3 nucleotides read TGTGCCGCATACCCGACACGGTCGAATTCACCCCTCCACTTT.

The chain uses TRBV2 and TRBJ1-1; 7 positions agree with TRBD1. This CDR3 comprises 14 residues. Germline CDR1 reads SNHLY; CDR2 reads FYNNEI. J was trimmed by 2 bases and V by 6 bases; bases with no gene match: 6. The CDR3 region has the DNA TGTGCCAGCAGGGGAGACAGGGCTAACACTGAAGCTTTCTTT. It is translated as CASRGDRANTEAFF. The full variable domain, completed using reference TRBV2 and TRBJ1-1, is EPEVTQTPSHQVTQMGQEVILRCVPISNHLYFYWYRQILGQKVEFLVSFYNNEISEKSEIFDDQFSVERPDGSNFTLKIRSTKLEDSAMYFCASRGDRANTEAFFGQGTRLTVV.

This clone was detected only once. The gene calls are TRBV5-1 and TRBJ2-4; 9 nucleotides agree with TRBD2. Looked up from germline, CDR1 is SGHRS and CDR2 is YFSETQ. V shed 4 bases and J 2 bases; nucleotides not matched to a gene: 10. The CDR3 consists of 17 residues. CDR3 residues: CASSPHSGSVSKNIQYF. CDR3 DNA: TGCGCCAGCAGCCCACATAGCGGGAGTGTTTCCAAAAACATTCAGTACTTC.

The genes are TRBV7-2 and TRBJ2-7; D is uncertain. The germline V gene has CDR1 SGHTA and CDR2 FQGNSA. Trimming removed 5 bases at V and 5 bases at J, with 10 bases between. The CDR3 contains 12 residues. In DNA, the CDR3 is TGTGCCAGCAGCCAGGTGTCACACGAGCAGTACTTC. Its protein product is CASSQVSHEQYF. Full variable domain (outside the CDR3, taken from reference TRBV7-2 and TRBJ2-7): GAGVSQSPSNKVTEKGKDVELRCDPISGHTALYWYRQSLGQGLEFLIYFQGNSAPDKSGLPSDRFSAERTGGSVSTLTIQRTQQEDSAVYLCASSQVSHEQYFGPGTRLTVT.

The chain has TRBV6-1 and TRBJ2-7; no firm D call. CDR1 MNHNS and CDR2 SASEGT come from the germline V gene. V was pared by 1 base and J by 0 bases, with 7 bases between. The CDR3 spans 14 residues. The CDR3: CASSEVGSSYEQYF. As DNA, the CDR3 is TGTGCCAGCAGTGAAGTTGGCAGCTCCTACGAGCAGTACTTC.